The 29 T cell receptor beta chains presented below share a single source sample, sequenced in a study of blood T cell repertoires in COVID-19. Here immunoSEQ multiplex PCR was the method, and the copy in TCRdb shows in-frame clones only, minus some. This sample yields 100,000 or so clones, of which about 90% are seen a single time; roughly 11% belongs to the top ten. Sequencing input: peripheral blood. The receptors derive from a woman aged 25 to 45 with acute or convalescent COVID-19.

The chain uses TRBV28 and TRBJ1-2, with TRBD1 identical over 8 bases. The germline V gene encodes CDR1 MDHEN and CDR2 SYDVKM. J gave up 2 bases and V 3 bases, and 8 bases lay outside the gene matches. The CDR3 is 16 amino acids. This CDR3 reads CASSLTPGQANYGYTF. The CDR3 region has the DNA TGTGCCAGCAGTTTGACTCCGGGACAGGCCAACTATGGCTACACCTTC.

V is TRBV7-9 and J is TRBJ1-1; possibly TRBD1 for D (6 bases). CDR1 is SEHNR, CDR2 FQNEAQ, per germline (reference sequence). The CDR3 has 15 residues. Deletions cut 5 bases from V and 0 bases from J, with 13 bases between. The CDR3 nucleotides read TGTGCCAGCAGCAGGGGGTCAGGGATGAACACTGAAGCTTTCTTT. It specifies CASSRGSGMNTEAFF.

The chain recombines TRBV3-1 (or the pseudogene TRBV3-2) with TRBJ1-6; D not resolved. The CDR3 is 15 amino acids. Trimming pared 0 bases from V and 2 bases from J, leaving 5 bases between. The V gene's germline CDR1 is LGHDT and CDR2 YNNKEL (reference sequence). The CDR3 here is CASSQDGTYNSPLHF. CDR3 DNA: TGTGCCAGCAGCCAAGACGGGACCTATAATTCACCCCTCCACTTT.

This clone showed up just once. The rearrangement joins TRBV3-1 (or the pseudogene TRBV3-2) to TRBJ1-2; 8 nucleotides match TRBD1. Per the germline V gene, CDR1 is LGHDT and CDR2 is YNNKEL (reference sequence). CDR3 length: 13 amino acids. Losses at the gene ends were 8 bases for V and 4 bases for J; bases not matched to a gene: 6. Here the CDR3 reads CASGQGLLYGYTF. DNA of the CDR3: TGTGCCAGCGGACAGGGTTTGCTCTATGGCTACACCTTC.

The J gene is TRBJ1-6, the V gene TRBV30; perhaps TRBD1 as D (6 bases). Trimming left V 4 bases short and J 6 bases short, with 10 bases between. This CDR3 has 13 amino acids. Per the germline V gene, CDR1 is GTSNPN and CDR2 is SVGIG (reference sequence). The CDR3 DNA follows: TGTGCCTGGAACCTACAGGGTAATTCACCCCTCCACTTT. This sequence encodes CAWNLQGNSPLHF.

In this sample, this clone turned up a few times. CDR3: CASSQAGEKLFF. CDR3 sequence (DNA): TGTGCCAGCAGCCAAGCAGGGGAGAAACTGTTTTTT. J is TRBJ1-4 and V is TRBV3-1 (or the pseudogene TRBV3-2), with D tentatively TRBD1 (6 bases). The CDR3 spans 12 residues. Trimming removed 1 base from V and 11 bases from J, with 8 bases in between. In germline, CDR1 is LGHDT, CDR2 YNNKEL (reference sequence).

The DNA of the CDR3 is TGTGCCAGTAACACCCAGGGGGCCGGGTATGGCTACACCTTC. Its protein is CASNTQGAGYGYTF. V usage is TRBV19 and J usage is TRBJ1-2; 8 bases map to TRBD1. J gave up 5 bases and V 7 bases, and 9 bases lay outside the gene matches. The CDR3 has 14 amino acids. Looked up from germline, CDR1 is LNHDA and CDR2 is SQIVND (reference sequence).

This sequence joins TRBV10-3 and TRBJ1-2; possibly TRBD1 for D (6 bases). Trimming cost V 8 bases and J 5 bases, with 21 bases left between them. This CDR3 contains 15 residues. Germline values: CDR1 ENHRY, CDR2 SYGVKD. This chain's CDR3 is CAIQTDRQYPYGYTF. In DNA form, the CDR3 reads TGTGCCATCCAGACGGACAGACAGTACCCATATGGCTACACCTTC.

This chain joins TRBV28 and TRBJ1-4; D is possibly TRBD1 (5 bases). This CDR3 is built from 14 residues. V was trimmed by 10 bases and J by 1 base, leaving 13 bases between them. From germline, CDR1 is MDHEN and CDR2 SYDVKM. The CDR3 region has the DNA TGTGCCATTTCACCGGGGGGAACTAATGAAAAACTGTTTTTT. Amino acid sequence: CAISPGGTNEKLFF.

The chain combines TRBV2 with TRBJ1-2, with D hard to call. The length of the CDR3 is 15 residues. Trimming left V 4 bases short and J 4 bases short, with 16 bases between. The germline CDR1 and CDR2 sequences are SNHLY and FYNNEI. The DNA of the CDR3 is TGTGCCAGCAGTGTAAATAGAGGGAGTCCCTATGGCTACACCTTC. As protein: CASSVNRGSPYGYTF.

The chain couples TRBV5-1 to TRBJ2-2; 8 bases match TRBD1. Germline CDR1 reads SGHRS; CDR2 reads YFSETQ. The junction had 7 bases not matched to a gene; V was cut back by 0 bases and J by 6 bases. The CDR3 extends over 16 amino acids. The CDR3 protein is CASSLAGQGNPGELFF. DNA of the CDR3: TGCGCCAGCAGCTTGGCTGGACAGGGTAACCCCGGGGAGCTGTTTTTT. Filled out from reference TRBV5-1 and TRBJ2-2, the complete variable domain reads KAGVTQTPRYLIKTRGQQVTLSCSPISGHRSVSWYQQTPGQGLQFLFEYFSETQRNKGNFPGRFSGRQFSNSRSEMNVSTLELGDSALYLCASSLAGQGNPGELFFGEGSRLTVL.

The rearrangement joins TRBV5-1 to TRBJ2-7; 8 bases match TRBD1. The CDR3 runs to 16 residues. V lost 0 bases to trimming and J lost 2 bases; unmatched junction nucleotides: 7. Germline loops: CDR1 SGHRS, CDR2 YFSETQ. CDR3 amino acids: CASSLDGQGAPYEQYF. As DNA, the CDR3 is TGCGCCAGCAGCTTGGACGGACAGGGAGCCCCCTACGAGCAGTACTTC.

The rearrangement joins TRBV5-4 to TRBJ2-2; D remains ambiguous. Trimming took off 1 base at V and 7 bases at J, with 8 bases between the two ends. Germline lookup yields CDR1 SGHNT and CDR2 YYREEE (reference sequence). The length of the CDR3 is 13 residues. The DNA of the CDR3 is TGTGCCAGCAGCTTGTCAGTAAACGGGGAGCTGTTTTTT. This sequence encodes CASSLSVNGELFF.

This chain uses TRBV6-5 with TRBJ1-4; D is unclear. V lost 8 bases, J lost 7 bases, and 8 bases lay in between. The CDR3 length is 11 residues. The germline gives CDR1 MNHEY, CDR2 SVGAGI. In nucleotides, the CDR3 is TGTGCCAGCCGAGGCACTGAAAAACTGTTTTTT. Protein sequence: CASRGTEKLFF.

This chain connects TRBV5-1 to TRBJ2-7; a weak D match, TRBD1 (6 bases). Looked up from germline, CDR1 is SGHRS and CDR2 is YFSETQ. Trimming removed 5 bases from V and 3 bases from J, with 15 bases in between. CDR3 length equals 14 residues. This chain's CDR3 is CASRPTGQNYEQYF. The CDR3, as DNA: TGCGCCAGCAGGCCTACGGGACAAAACTACGAGCAGTACTTC.

The rearrangement uses TRBV9 and TRBJ2-2; a possible D gene is TRBD1 (5 bases). Germline V gives CDR1 SGDLS, CDR2 YYNGEE. The CDR3 sequence is 12 residues long. V dropped 3 bases and J dropped 7 bases, with 7 bases sitting between them. The CDR3 DNA reads as TGTGCCAGCAGCGCCAGGGTCGGGGAGCTGTTTTTT. Translating gives CASSARVGELFF.

V is TRBV4-2 and J is TRBJ2-7; 7 bases are a match to TRBD1. The germline V gene has CDR1 LGHNA and CDR2 YNFKEQ. This CDR3 region has 15 residues. V trimming: 3 bases; J trimming: 3 bases; junction bases outside the gene matches: 8. For the CDR3, the DNA is TGTGCCAGCAGCCAGAGAACGACAGGGAGCTACGAGCAGTACTTC. This sequence encodes CASSQRTTGSYEQYF.

V usage is TRBV6-5 and J usage is TRBJ2-7; D remains unclear. Germline CDR1 is MNHEY and CDR2 is SVGAGI. The CDR3 is 13 residues long. Trimming removed 5 bases at V and 2 bases at J, with 10 bases between. The CDR3 loop reads CASSLRNTYEQYF. DNA for the CDR3: TGTGCCAGCAGTCTCAGGAATACCTACGAGCAGTACTTC.

This chain joins TRBV24-1 and TRBJ2-3; TRBD1 matches at 7 bases. The germline CDR1 and CDR2 sequences are KGHDR and SFDVKD. The CDR3 is 15 amino acids. J was trimmed by 2 bases and V by 3 bases; bases with no gene match: 4. This chain's CDR3 is CATSDTGVPTDTQYF. Written as DNA, the CDR3 is TGTGCCACCAGTGATACAGGGGTCCCCACAGATACGCAGTATTTT.

The chain uses TRBV28 and TRBJ2-2; 8 bases are shared with TRBD1. The junction had 12 bases not matched to a gene; V was cut back by 4 bases and J by 11 bases. The V gene's germline CDR1 is MDHEN and CDR2 SYDVKM. The CDR3 loop spans 15 amino acids. The CDR3 DNA sequence: TGTGCCAGCAGTTCCCAGGGGGCTGGGCAAGTAGAGCTGTTTTTT. It codes for CASSSQGAGQVELFF.

This chain links TRBV5-6 with TRBJ1-4, with D tentatively TRBD1 (5 bases). Trimming shortened V by 0 bases and J by 7 bases, and 7 bases separated the two germline ends. CDR1 and CDR2 (germline): SGHDT, YYEEEE. CDR3 length: 13 residues. CDR3 sequence reads: CASSLGRGEKLFF. CDR3 nucleotide sequence: TGTGCCAGCAGCTTGGGGAGGGGTGAAAAACTGTTTTTT.

This clone was counted a few times. The rearrangement joins TRBV5-1 to TRBJ2-2; the D gene is possibly TRBD2 (6 bases). From germline, CDR1 is SGHRS and CDR2 YFSETQ. The CDR3 has 13 residues. The V and J ends lost 3 bases and 5 bases respectively, with 8 bases between them. CDR3: CASSWGDTGELFF. The CDR3 DNA is TGCGCCAGCAGCTGGGGGGATACCGGGGAGCTGTTTTTT.

The V call is TRBV14, the J call TRBJ1-2, with a tentative D call TRBD1 (5 bases). V lost 4 bases, J lost 7 bases, and 13 bases lay in between. The germline V gene encodes CDR1 SGHDN and CDR2 FVKESK. This CDR3 is 13 amino acids long. The CDR3 loop is CASSPDNSGGYTF. The CDR3, as DNA: TGTGCCAGCAGCCCGGACAATTCTGGTGGCTACACCTTC.

The chain couples TRBV28 to TRBJ2-7; D might be TRBD2 (6 bases). Trimming took 2 bases from V and 0 from J, leaving 14 bases between them. CDR1 and CDR2 from the germline V gene are MDHEN and SYDVKM. The CDR3 contains 16 residues. CDR3 sequence reads: CASSLMAGRSSYEQYF. The CDR3, as DNA: TGTGCCAGCAGTTTAATGGCAGGGAGGTCCTCCTACGAGCAGTACTTC.

This rearrangement joins TRBV10-3 to TRBJ1-6; D ambiguous. The CDR3 loop spans 13 amino acids. Trimming took 5 bases from V and 7 from J, leaving 9 bases between them. The germline V gene has CDR1 ENHRY and CDR2 SYGVKD. The CDR3 region is CAISLQVNSPLHF. As DNA, the CDR3 is TGTGCCATCAGTCTCCAGGTCAATTCACCCCTCCACTTT.

This sequence joins TRBV7-9 and TRBJ1-1; D might be TRBD1 (6 bases). The CDR3 runs to 13 residues. Trimming left V 5 bases short and J 1 base short, with 8 bases between. Germline V CDR1 and CDR2: SEHNR, FQNEAQ (reference sequence). CDR3 protein: CASSQTGNTEAFF. In nucleotides, the CDR3 is TGTGCCAGCAGCCAGACAGGGAACACTGAAGCTTTCTTT.

This chain joins TRBV12-3 or TRBV12-4 and TRBJ2-1, with D possibly matching TRBD2 (6 bases). The V and J ends lost 9 bases and 14 bases respectively, with 14 bases between them. The CDR3 consists of 10 residues. Here the CDR3 DNA reads TGTGCCAGGCCGGGACTCCTCAAGTTCTTC. It is translated as CARPGLLKFF.

The chain links TRBV11-3 to TRBJ2-5, with D hard to call. V shed 5 bases and J shed 5 bases, with 9 bases lying between them. Germline CDR1 is SGHNT and CDR2 is YENEEA. The length of the CDR3 is 12 residues. CDR3 bases: TGTGCCAGCAGCCTAAGTTTGGAGACCCAGTACTTC. It codes for CASSLSLETQYF.

V usage is TRBV19 and J usage is TRBJ2-3; 8 bases line up with TRBD2. The CDR3 runs to 15 residues. The V segment lost 7 bases and the J segment 2 bases; nucleotides outside the gene matches: 8. The germline V gene has CDR1 LNHDA and CDR2 SQIVND (reference sequence). The CDR3 DNA reads TGTGCCAGTACCCATAGCGGGGCCTCCACAGATACGCAGTATTTT. It specifies CASTHSGASTDTQYF.